This T cell receptor (beta chain) came from a study of T-cell reconstitution after alpha-beta-depleted transplantation in children. Trimming left V 0 bases short and J 7 bases short, with 13 bases between. The CDR3 length is 14 residues. CDR1 and CDR2 (germline): SGHRS, YFSETQ. Findings and limits, study-wide: From surviving recipient T cells and thymic progenitors came the high day-60 TCRbeta diversity observed in some patients. The study reportedly traced alpha-beta T cells about two months after transplant to several hundred expanded graft clones. Fresh T-cell production supplied most of the T-cell counts and diversity seen one year after transplant.

The TCRbeta library was prepared with unique molecular identifiers. TCRdb redid the calling of the PCR reads with MiXCR, one entry per CDR3 protein. This sample has about 980,000 distinct CDR3 sequences, with roughly 29% found just once. This clonotype showed up just a few times. Its antigen is unknown. The specimen comprised PBMCs, mostly from graft donor cells, sampled 360 days after TCRalphabeta/CD19-depleted stem cell transplant. The rearrangement uses TRBV5-1 and TRBJ1-1, with D hard to call. The receptor's source is a boy in the first two years of life who had a stem cell transplant for SCID, so the T cells may come from the graft donor. DNA for the CDR3: TGCGCCAGCAGCTTGGCCAACCGGAACGATGAAGCTTTCTTT. It specifies CASSLANRNDEAFF.